Below, 22 T cell receptor beta chains from the same sample are listed, as sequenced in a study of blood T cells in healthy people across ages. The use of a sample-barcoded 5' primer and a J-beta primer mix characterized a second PCR of roughly 6 to 12 cycles. TCRdb re-analysed the 5' RACE reads in MiXCR, keeping a single row per CDR3 protein. Here the sample spans about 1.5 million distinct CDR3 sequences, approximately 43% being singletons. Material for sequencing was blood. The source is a woman aged 18-29 years in good health.

The chain couples TRBV14 to TRBJ2-3; possible D gene TRBD2, 5 bases. Trimming took 0 bases from V and 3 from J, leaving 13 bases between them. CDR3 size: 16 residues. Germline CDR1 and CDR2: SGHDN and FVKESK. The CDR3 protein is CASSQDAGLGTDTQYF. In DNA, the CDR3 is TGTGCCAGCAGCCAAGATGCGGGCTTAGGGACAGATACGCAGTATTTT. Full variable domain (rest looked up from reference TRBV14 and TRBJ2-3): EAGVTQFPSHSVIEKGQTVTLRCDPISGHDNLYWYRRVMGKEIKFLLHFVKESKQDESGMPNNRFLAERTGGTYSTLKVQPAELEDSGVYFCASSQDAGLGTDTQYFGPGTRLTVL.

This clonotype was recorded a few times. J is TRBJ1-5 and V is TRBV7-2; D unclear. CDR1 is SGHTA, CDR2 FQGNSA, per germline. This CDR3 contains 15 residues. The V and J ends lost 2 bases and 7 bases respectively, with 15 bases between them. CDR3: CASSLRTGGYQPQHF. In DNA form, the CDR3 reads TGTGCCAGCAGCTTAAGGACGGGAGGGTACCAGCCCCAGCATTTT.

The CDR3 sequence is CASRDRLWGEQYF. The CDR3 DNA sequence: TGTGCCAGCAGAGACAGGTTGTGGGGCGAGCAGTACTTC. The chain links TRBV6-1 to TRBJ2-7, with TRBD1 as a possible D gene (6 bases). In germline, CDR1 is MNHNS, CDR2 SASEGT. CDR3 size: 13 residues. V lost 6 bases and J lost 6, with 15 bases in between.

This clonotype was observed a handful of times. The V call is TRBV7-2, the J call TRBJ2-5; a weak D match, TRBD1 (6 bases). Germline V CDR1 and CDR2: SGHTA, FQGNSA. V lost 4 bases, J lost 8 bases, and 11 bases lay in between. The CDR3 extends over 12 amino acids. The CDR3 DNA reads as TGTGCCAGCAGCTCGGACAGTCTCACCCAGTACTTC. The encoded protein is CASSSDSLTQYF.

The sample holds a few counts of this clonotype. The chain has TRBV10-3 and TRBJ2-2, with 7 positions matching TRBD1. The CDR3 covers 15 residues. Trimming removed 11 bases from V and 1 base from J; junction bases left unmatched: 10. The germline CDR1 and CDR2 sequences are ENHRY and SYGVKD. CDR3 sequence reads: CAVLPGTENTGELFF. CDR3 in DNA: TGTGCCGTACTTCCCGGGACAGAGAACACCGGGGAGCTGTTTTTT.

In this sample, this clonotype turned up a few times. The chain is built from TRBV6-2 or TRBV6-3 and TRBJ2-5; D is unresolved. Germline V gene lookup returns CDR1 MNHEY and CDR2 SVGEGT. This CDR3 is built from 12 residues. V gave up 3 bases and J gave up 4 bases, with 6 bases separating them. CDR3 loop: CASSYWGETQYF. In DNA, the CDR3 is TGTGCCAGCAGTTATTGGGGAGAGACCCAGTACTTC.

The chain recombines TRBV7-2 with TRBJ2-5; D gene unclear. The CDR3 sequence is 12 residues long. The germline V gene encodes CDR1 SGHTA and CDR2 FQGNSA. V dropped 3 bases and J dropped 2 bases, with 4 bases sitting between them. CDR3 sequence (DNA): TGTGCCAGCAGCTTTACTCAAGAGACCCAGTACTTC. It specifies CASSFTQETQYF.

This chain links TRBV29-1 with TRBJ2-7, with D perhaps assigned TRBD1 or TRBD2 (6 bases each). The DNA matches TRBJ2-5 better at its end, which makes the J call doubtful. Germline V CDR1 and CDR2: SQVTM, ANQGSEA. The CDR3 consists of 13 residues. CDR3 DNA sequence: TGCACCATCAAGTGGGGGGCACAAGAGACCCAGTACTTC. Protein sequence: CTIKWGAQETQYF.

The rearrangement links TRBV6-5 to TRBJ2-3, with TRBD1 matching over 8 bases. The CDR3 is 16 amino acids. Losses at the gene ends were 7 bases for V and 1 base for J; bases not matched to a gene: 10. Germline V gene lookup returns CDR1 MNHEY and CDR2 SVGAGI. CDR3 loop: CASTEDRVGGTDTQYF. The DNA for the CDR3 is TGTGCCAGCACCGAGGACAGGGTGGGGGGCACAGATACGCAGTATTTT.

This clonotype was detected only a few times. This chain joins TRBV12-3 or TRBV12-4 and TRBJ2-7; D tentatively fits TRBD1 or TRBD2 (5 bases each). The CDR3 totals 15 residues. The V and J ends lost 6 bases and 0 bases respectively, with 15 bases between them. CDR3 amino acids: CASRETGASSYEQYF. The CDR3, as DNA: TGTGCCAGCAGGGAGACCGGGGCCAGCTCCTACGAGCAGTACTTC.

The V call is TRBV9, the J call TRBJ2-1; D is ambiguous. The J call may be faulty, since TRBJ2-7 better matches the DNA end. Germline-derived CDR1 and CDR2 are SGDLS and YYNGEE. This CDR3 has 17 residues. The CDR3 bases are TGTGCCAGCAGCGTAGCTGGTTATCAGCACTCCTACAATGAGCAGTACTTC. Its translation: CASSVAGYQHSYNEQYF.

This clonotype was observed a few times. The chain recombines TRBV5-1 with TRBJ1-1, with D perhaps matching TRBD1 (5 bases). CDR3 length: 15 amino acids. Germline CDR1 reads SGHRS; CDR2 reads YFSETQ. Trimming cost V 0 bases and J 1 base, with 10 bases left between them. The CDR3, as DNA: TGCGCCAGCAGCTTGGGGTTGACAGCGAACACTGAAGCTTTCTTT. This gives the protein CASSLGLTANTEAFF.

The chain carries TRBV12-3 or TRBV12-4 and TRBJ2-5, with D unclear. Trimming removed 6 bases from V and 5 bases from J, with 13 bases in between. This CDR3 comprises 13 residues. The CDR3 region is CASSNFISETQYF. CDR3 in DNA: TGTGCCAGCAGCAATTTTATATCCGAGACCCAGTACTTC.

This rearrangement joins TRBV6-2 or TRBV6-3 to TRBJ1-4; possibly TRBD1 for D (6 bases). The CDR3 length is 17 residues. V was trimmed by 0 bases and J by 12 bases, leaving 23 bases between them. Germline loops: CDR1 MNHEY, CDR2 SVGEGT. CDR3 DNA sequence: TGTGCCAGCAGTTACTCGAGTCGCAGTATAGGGGGACGAGAACTGTTTTTT. Translated, it gives CASSYSSRSIGGRELFF.

The J gene is TRBJ2-4, the V gene TRBV20-1; the match to TRBD2 covers 8 bases. CDR1 DFQATT and CDR2 SNEGSKA come from the germline V gene (reference sequence). The J segment lost 0 bases and the V segment lost 7 bases, leaving 5 bases of the junction unmatched. This CDR3 is 14 amino acids long. In DNA, the CDR3 is TGCAGTGTGCCTAGCGGGCTAGCCAAAAACATTCAGTACTTC. Encoded protein: CSVPSGLAKNIQYF.

The chain links TRBV4-2 to TRBJ2-1, with TRBD2 identical over 12 bases. The germline V gene encodes CDR1 LGHNA and CDR2 YNFKEQ. With 1 base clipped from V and 2 bases from J, the junction kept 3 bases outside the gene matches. This CDR3 contains 17 residues. For the CDR3, the DNA is TGTGCCAGCAGCCAAGGGACTAGCGGGACCGCCTACAATGAGCAGTTCTTC. This gives the protein CASSQGTSGTAYNEQFF.

This clonotype was counted many times. This rearrangement joins TRBV7-2 to TRBJ2-7, with D possibly TRBD1 on 5 matching bases. The CDR3 is made up of 13 amino acids. V lost 2 bases and J lost 3, with 8 bases in between. The germline V gene encodes CDR1 SGHTA and CDR2 FQGNSA. CDR3 sequence (DNA): TGTGCCAGCAGCTTAACCAGGGTCTACGAGCAGTACTTC. As protein: CASSLTRVYEQYF.

The chain carries TRBV6-2 or TRBV6-3 and TRBJ2-5, with 13 positions matching TRBD2. The CDR3 runs to 15 residues. V lost 5 bases to trimming and J lost 4 bases; unmatched junction nucleotides: 4. Per the germline V gene, CDR1 is MNHEY and CDR2 is SVGEGT. The CDR3 loop reads CASSRRLAGGETQYF. The CDR3, as DNA: TGTGCCAGCAGTCGCAGACTAGCGGGGGGAGAGACCCAGTACTTC.

In its sample, this clonotype was seen a few times. The V call is TRBV4-1, the J call TRBJ1-5; perhaps TRBD1 as D (6 bases). Germline V gene data show CDR1 as MGHRA and CDR2 as YSYEKL. This CDR3 comprises 16 residues. Trimming stripped 1 base from V and 6 bases from J, with 16 bases between. CDR3: CASSQVGRGRVQPQHF. CDR3 in DNA: TGCGCCAGCAGCCAAGTAGGCAGGGGTCGGGTTCAGCCCCAGCATTTT.

The V and J genes are TRBV13 and TRBJ2-7, with D possibly being TRBD1 (6 bases). CDR1 is PRHDT and CDR2 is FYEKMQ in the germline V gene (reference sequence). The CDR3 is 14 amino acids. The V end was cut by 4 bases, the J end by 0 bases, with 10 bases between. CDR3 coding DNA: TGTGCCAGCAGCTGGACAGCGAGCTCCTACGAGCAGTACTTC. Its protein product is CASSWTASSYEQYF. Drawing the rest from reference TRBV13 and TRBJ2-7, the complete variable domain is AAGVIQSPRHLIKEKRETATLKCYPIPRHDTVYWYQQGPGQDPQFLISFYEKMQSDKGSIPDRFSAQQFSDYHSELNMSSLELGDSALYFCASSWTASSYEQYFGPGTRLTVT.

This clonotype was picked up a small number of times. The rearrangement uses TRBV6-2 or TRBV6-3 and TRBJ2-1, with 7 bases aligning to TRBD1. This CDR3 contains 13 residues. The germline gives CDR1 MNHEY, CDR2 SVGEGT. Trimming took 4 bases from V and 14 from J; bases not matched to a gene: 11. The DNA of the CDR3 is TGTGCCAGCAGTTCTTTGGTCAGGGGGTCGGAGTTCTTC. As protein: CASSSLVRGSEFF.

V and J are TRBV20-1 and TRBJ2-3, with a tentative D call TRBD2 (5 bases). There are 14 residues in the CDR3. CDR1 DFQATT and CDR2 SNEGSKA come from the germline V gene (reference sequence). The germline V and J ends were trimmed by 5 bases and 3 bases, with 15 bases remaining between them. The CDR3, as DNA: TGCAGTGCTTGGGCCCTATCGGGAACAGATACGCAGTATTTT. Encoded protein: CSAWALSGTDTQYF.